A selection of T cell receptor beta chains follows, all from one sample in a study of chemoradiotherapy in HPV16-positive cancers. Measured with immunoSEQ multiplex PCR; TCRdb has only the in-frame clones, and not every one. The data hold under 10,000 clones, with 87% observed a single time. The sequencing used blood, collected from a patient who underwent chemoradiotherapy. The origin of the receptors is a human donor with HPV-associated anogenital cancer. The CDR3 runs from the conserved cysteine through the conserved F or W. The order of the fields is J gene, clone size, D gene, V gene, CDR3 protein, CDR3 DNA. The D gene is left open where the match is weak. Part of the rows lack a size; the others show once, few, many or a class for expanded clones.

>TRBJ2-1|-|TRBD1|TRBV30
CAWSLTPTRGSVYNEQFF
TGTGCCTGGAGTCTCACCCCCACCAGGGGGTCGGTTTACAATGAGCAGTTCTTC
>TRBJ2-3|-|-|TRBV9
CASSSTDTQYF
TGTGCCAGCAGCAGCACAGATACGCAGTATTTT
>TRBJ1-1|few|-|TRBV30
CAWRWRIEAFF
TGTGCCTGGAGATGGAGAATTGAAGCTTTCTTT
>TRBJ1-3|-|-|TRBV2
CASSVGNGNTIYF
TGTGCCAGCAGTGTAGGGAATGGAAACACCATATATTTT
>TRBJ2-3|-|TRBD2|TRBV7-2
CASSLASTGGSVDTQYF
TGTGCCAGCAGCTTAGCGTCAACGGGGGGATCTGTGGATACGCAGTATTTT
>TRBJ1-2|-|-|TRBV6-5
CASSYSSGPNGPGYTF
TGTGCCAGCAGTTACTCCTCTGGACCCAACGGTCCTGGCTACACCTTC
>TRBJ2-1|-|TRBD2|TRBV19
CASSILAGGSYNEQFF
TGTGCCAGTAGTATACTAGCGGGGGGCTCATACAATGAGCAGTTCTTC
>TRBJ2-5|-|TRBD1|TRBV19
CASSAGTGGETQYF
TGTGCCAGTAGTGCCGGGACAGGGGGAGAGACCCAGTACTTC
>TRBJ2-3|-|TRBD2|TRBV9
CASSVGIAGGPDTDTQYF
TGTGCCAGCAGCGTAGGAATAGCGGGGGGGCCTGACACAGATACGCAGTATTTT
>TRBJ2-2|-|-|TRBV9
CASSGDGTITGELFF
TGTGCCAGCAGCGGAGACGGGACGATCACCGGGGAGCTGTTTTTT
>TRBJ1-2|-|-|TRBV5-1
CASSFGADNYGYTF
TGCGCCAGCAGCTTTGGGGCCGATAACTATGGCTACACCTTC
>TRBJ1-1|once|-|TRBV29-1
CSATQSNTEAFF
TGCAGCGCGACTCAGTCGAACACTGAAGCTTTCTTT
>TRBJ2-7|few|TRBD2|TRBV30
CACYPSGGYEQYF
TGTGCCTGTTACCCTAGCGGGGGCTACGAGCAGTACTTC
>TRBJ2-1|-|-|TRBV29-1
CSVSGKVAGNEQFF
TGCAGCGTTTCTGGGAAGGTAGCTGGCAATGAGCAGTTCTTC
>TRBJ2-5|-|-|TRBV6-6
CASSVTRLTTETQYF
TGTGCCAGCAGTGTAACTCGTTTGACCACGGAGACCCAGTACTTC
>TRBJ1-2|-|-|TRBV29-1
CSVEETNYGYTF
TGCAGCGTTGAAGAGACAAACTATGGCTACACCTTC
>TRBJ1-4|-|TRBD1|TRBV6-5
CASRDRGHEKLFF
TGTGCCAGTCGGGACAGGGGGCATGAAAAACTGTTTTTT
>TRBJ2-1|-|-|TRBV5-4
CASSPGTVNNEQFF
TGTGCCAGCAGCCCGGGGACGGTAAACAATGAGCAGTTCTTC